This record covers a single T cell receptor (beta chain). The authors' processing: From reference gene primer amplification, estimates of nucleated cell counts were derived. The method was immunoSEQ multiplex PCR; TCRdb's version includes in-frame clones alone and lacks a portion of them. D and trimming were read from the DNA, whereas the V and J calls and clone size are those reported in that table. This table holds tens of thousands of clones, 76% found once. This entry belongs to a study of blood T cell repertoires in COVID-19. Study in general: The origin of the acute and convalescent COVID-19 samples was the United States, Italy and Spain. Sources were T cells, B-cell-depleted T cells, or PBMCs; the material itself was cDNA or gDNA.

The CDR3 loop spans 17 amino acids. The V gene's germline CDR1 is WNHNN and CDR2 SYGVQD (reference sequence). The V gene lost 4 bases and the J gene lost 1 base, with 19 bases spanning the gap. The chain employs TRBV10-1 and TRBJ1-1; no clear D. The source of this sequence is a man between 65 and 85 years old with acute or convalescent COVID-19. The sequencing sample was made of peripheral blood. The CDR3 nucleotides are TGCGCCAGCAGTGTGACCCGGGCCGAGGGTCGGAACACTGAAGCTTTCTTT. This sequence encodes CASSVTRAEGRNTEAFF.